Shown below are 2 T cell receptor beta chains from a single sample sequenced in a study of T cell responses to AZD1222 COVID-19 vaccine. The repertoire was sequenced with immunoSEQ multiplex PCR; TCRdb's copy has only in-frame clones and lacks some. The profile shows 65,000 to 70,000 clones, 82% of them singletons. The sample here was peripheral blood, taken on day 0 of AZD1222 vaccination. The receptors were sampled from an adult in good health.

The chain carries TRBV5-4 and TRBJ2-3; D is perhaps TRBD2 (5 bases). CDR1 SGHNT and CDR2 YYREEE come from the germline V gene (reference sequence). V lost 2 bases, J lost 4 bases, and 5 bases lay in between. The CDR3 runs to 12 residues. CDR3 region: CASSLLADTQYF. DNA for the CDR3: TGTGCCAGCAGCTTACTAGCAGATACGCAGTATTTT.

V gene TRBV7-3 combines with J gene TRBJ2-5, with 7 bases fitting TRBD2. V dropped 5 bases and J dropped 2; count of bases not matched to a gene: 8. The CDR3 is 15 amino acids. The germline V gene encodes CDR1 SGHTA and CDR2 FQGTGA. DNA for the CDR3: TGTGCCAGCAGCCTTGTAGCGGGCGGACAAGAGACCCAGTACTTC. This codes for CASSLVAGGQETQYF.